This T cell receptor (beta chain) comes out of a study of chemoradiotherapy in HPV16-positive cancers. Study context: Two HPV16-positive patients' cells yielded candidate HPV-specific clones and common motifs. Regarding the study as a whole: HPV-specific T cells were functionally defined from only a couple of HPV16-positive patients. Candidate HPV-specific clones and E7-related TCR motifs grew in tumor during treatment.

This clone was counted a few times. Its antigen is unknown. J gave up 2 bases and V 4 bases, and 7 bases lay outside the gene matches. In germline, CDR1 is SGHRS, CDR2 YFSETQ. This CDR3 region has 17 residues. Using immunoSEQ multiplex PCR, the repertoire was profiled, and TCRdb retains in-frame clones only, with some absent. The table has 7,500 to 8,500 clones, about 66% seen once. Samples were taken several times over chemoradiotherapy. This chain connects TRBV5-1 to TRBJ2-3, with TRBD2 matching 13 bases. The specimen was obtained from a patient who underwent chemoradiotherapy. This sequence was found in a human donor with HPV-associated anogenital cancer. The CDR3 sequence: CASSVWGTSGDTDTQYF. CDR3 bases: TGCGCCAGCAGCGTTTGGGGGACTAGCGGGGACACAGATACGCAGTATTTT.